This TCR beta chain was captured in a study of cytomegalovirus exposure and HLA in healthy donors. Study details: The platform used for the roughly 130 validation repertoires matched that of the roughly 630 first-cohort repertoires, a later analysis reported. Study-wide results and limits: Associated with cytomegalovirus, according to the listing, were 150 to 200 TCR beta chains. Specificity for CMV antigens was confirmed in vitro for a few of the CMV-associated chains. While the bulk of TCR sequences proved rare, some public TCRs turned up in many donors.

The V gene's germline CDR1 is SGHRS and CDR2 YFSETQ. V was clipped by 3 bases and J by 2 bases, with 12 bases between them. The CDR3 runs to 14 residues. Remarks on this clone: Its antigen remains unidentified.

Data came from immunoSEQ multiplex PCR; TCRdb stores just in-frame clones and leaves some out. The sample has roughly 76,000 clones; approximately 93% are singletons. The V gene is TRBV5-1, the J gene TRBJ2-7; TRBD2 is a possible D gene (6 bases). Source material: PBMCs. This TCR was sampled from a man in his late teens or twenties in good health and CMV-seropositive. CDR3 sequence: CASSYGTGAYEQYF. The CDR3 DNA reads TGCGCCAGCAGCTACGGGACGGGGGCCTACGAGCAGTACTTC.